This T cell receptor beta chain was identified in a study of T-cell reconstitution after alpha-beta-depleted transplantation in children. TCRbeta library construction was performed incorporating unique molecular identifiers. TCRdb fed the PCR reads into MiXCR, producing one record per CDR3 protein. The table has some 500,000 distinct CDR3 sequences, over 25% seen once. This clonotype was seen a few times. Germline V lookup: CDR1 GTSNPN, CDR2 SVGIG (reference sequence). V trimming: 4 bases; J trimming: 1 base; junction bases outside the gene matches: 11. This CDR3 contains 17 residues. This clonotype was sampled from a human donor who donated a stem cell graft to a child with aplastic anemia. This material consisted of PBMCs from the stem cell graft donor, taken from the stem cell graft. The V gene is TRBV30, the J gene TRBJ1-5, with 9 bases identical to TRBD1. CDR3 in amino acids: CAWTLYRGRISNQPQHF. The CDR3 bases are TGTGCCTGGACTCTTTACAGGGGGCGAATAAGCAATCAGCCCCAGCATTTT.